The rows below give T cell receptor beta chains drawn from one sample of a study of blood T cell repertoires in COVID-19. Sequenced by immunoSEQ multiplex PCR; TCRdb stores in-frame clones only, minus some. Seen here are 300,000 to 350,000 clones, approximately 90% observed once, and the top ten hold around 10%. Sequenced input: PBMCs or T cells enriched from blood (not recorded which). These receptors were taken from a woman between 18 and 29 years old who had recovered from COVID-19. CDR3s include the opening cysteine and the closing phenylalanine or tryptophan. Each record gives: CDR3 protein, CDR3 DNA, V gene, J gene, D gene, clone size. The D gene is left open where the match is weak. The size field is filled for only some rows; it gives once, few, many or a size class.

CDR3 protein: CASSLGQGGGGYGYTF; CDR3 DNA: TGTGCCAGCAGCTTAGGACAGGGCGGGGGAGGATATGGCTACACCTTC; V gene: TRBV5-4; J gene: TRBJ1-2; D gene: TRBD1; clone size: .
CDR3 protein: CASSSGRATEAFF; CDR3 DNA: TGTGCCAGCAGCTCTGGCAGGGCCACTGAAGCTTTCTTT; V gene: TRBV11-3; J gene: TRBJ1-1; D gene: .; clone size: .
CDR3 protein: CASSGGQGARGYTF; CDR3 DNA: TGCGCCAGCAGCGGGGGACAGGGGGCGAGGGGCTACACCTTC; V gene: TRBV5-1; J gene: TRBJ1-2; D gene: TRBD1; clone size: .
CDR3 protein: CASSPLPGSYEQYF; CDR3 DNA: TGTGCCAGCAGCCCCCTCCCAGGATCCTACGAGCAGTACTTC; V gene: TRBV7-3; J gene: TRBJ2-7; D gene: .; clone size: .
CDR3 protein: CASSDGGGPLNEKLFF; CDR3 DNA: TGTGCCAGCAGTGACGGGGGAGGTCCCCTTAATGAAAAACTGTTTTTT; V gene: TRBV25-1; J gene: TRBJ1-4; D gene: .; clone size: .
CDR3 protein: CASGQGRGYTF; CDR3 DNA: TGTGCCAGCGGACAGGGAAGGGGCTACACCTTC; V gene: TRBV28; J gene: TRBJ1-2; D gene: TRBD1; clone size: .
CDR3 protein: CASSQDLWQSNQPQHF; CDR3 DNA: TGCGCCAGCAGCCAAGATCTTTGGCAGAGCAATCAGCCCCAGCATTTT; V gene: TRBV4-3; J gene: TRBJ1-5; D gene: .; clone size: .
CDR3 protein: CASSVSPGGTYEQYF; CDR3 DNA: TGTGCCAGCAGCGTATCCCCAGGGGGCACATACGAGCAGTACTTC; V gene: TRBV9; J gene: TRBJ2-7; D gene: TRBD1; clone size: .
CDR3 protein: CASSPGQATTYEQYF; CDR3 DNA: TGTGCCAGCTCACCGGGACAGGCCACTACCTACGAGCAGTACTTC; V gene: TRBV18; J gene: TRBJ2-7; D gene: TRBD1; clone size: once
CDR3 protein: CASTSPVAGGQDTQYF; CDR3 DNA: TGTGCCAGCACCTCTCCCGTAGCGGGGGGCCAGGATACGCAGTATTTT; V gene: TRBV28; J gene: TRBJ2-3; D gene: TRBD2; clone size: .
CDR3 protein: CASSLGQATYNEQFF; CDR3 DNA: TGTGCCAGCAGCTTGGGACAGGCAACCTACAATGAGCAGTTCTTC; V gene: TRBV7-3; J gene: TRBJ2-1; D gene: TRBD1; clone size: .
CDR3 protein: CASSLEGRGYGYTF; CDR3 DNA: TGCGCCAGCAGCTTGGAGGGGAGGGGCTATGGCTACACCTTC; V gene: TRBV5-1; J gene: TRBJ1-2; D gene: .; clone size: .
CDR3 protein: CASSPDRNQETQYF; CDR3 DNA: TGTGCCAGCAGTCCCGACAGGAACCAAGAGACCCAGTACTTC; V gene: TRBV2; J gene: TRBJ2-5; D gene: .; clone size: .
CDR3 protein: CASSYYGTVISNQPQHF; CDR3 DNA: TGTGCCAGCAGCTACTACGGGACAGTGATTAGCAATCAGCCCCAGCATTTT; V gene: TRBV7-2; J gene: TRBJ1-5; D gene: TRBD1; clone size: .
CDR3 protein: CASSLVRNTIYF; CDR3 DNA: TGTGCCAGCAGCTTAGTCAGGAACACCATATATTTT; V gene: TRBV7-2; J gene: TRBJ1-3; D gene: .; clone size: .
CDR3 protein: CASSGSGEGRADTQYF; CDR3 DNA: TGCGCCAGCAGCGGTAGCGGGGAGGGAAGAGCAGATACGCAGTATTTT; V gene: TRBV5-1; J gene: TRBJ2-3; D gene: TRBD2; clone size: once
CDR3 protein: CASNLDTTYTF; CDR3 DNA: TGTGCCTCGAACCTCGACACCACCTACACCTTC; V gene: TRBV19; J gene: TRBJ1-2; D gene: .; clone size: .
CDR3 protein: CASSVGVVNTEAFF; CDR3 DNA: TGTGCCAGCAGCGTAGGAGTCGTGAACACTGAAGCTTTCTTT; V gene: TRBV9; J gene: TRBJ1-1; D gene: .; clone size: .
CDR3 protein: CASSYSGRGEDQPQHF; CDR3 DNA: TGTGCCAGCAGTTACTCGGGCAGGGGCGAGGATCAGCCCCAGCATTTT; V gene: TRBV6-2/TRBV6-3; J gene: TRBJ1-5; D gene: .; clone size: .
CDR3 protein: CASSLLAGGFGTQYF; CDR3 DNA: TGTGCCAGCAGTTTACTAGCGGGGGGGTTCGGTACGCAGTATTTT; V gene: TRBV27; J gene: TRBJ2-3; D gene: TRBD2; clone size: .
CDR3 protein: CASSFVARRLVPDTQYF; CDR3 DNA: TGTGCCAGCAGTTTCGTAGCGCGCAGGTTGGTCCCAGATACGCAGTATTTT; V gene: TRBV28; J gene: TRBJ2-3; D gene: .; clone size: .
CDR3 protein: CANPGLAGLYVDNEQFF; CDR3 DNA: TGTGCCAACCCGGGACTAGCGGGACTCTACGTTGACAATGAGCAGTTCTTC; V gene: TRBV6-4; J gene: TRBJ2-1; D gene: TRBD2; clone size: .
CDR3 protein: CASSSSGGGHYEQYF; CDR3 DNA: TGCGCCAGCAGCTCCTCGGGCGGGGGCCATTACGAGCAGTACTTC; V gene: TRBV5-1; J gene: TRBJ2-7; D gene: .; clone size: .
CDR3 protein: CASSFVSSNYGYTF; CDR3 DNA: TGCGCCAGCAGCTTCGTCAGTTCAAACTATGGCTACACCTTC; V gene: TRBV5-1; J gene: TRBJ1-2; D gene: .; clone size: .
CDR3 protein: CASSSSPASLYNSPLHF; CDR3 DNA: TGTGCCAGCAGCTCGTCTCCAGCTAGCCTTTATAATTCACCCCTCCACTTT; V gene: TRBV7-2; J gene: TRBJ1-6; D gene: .; clone size: .
CDR3 protein: CASGAGQYQETQYF; CDR3 DNA: TGTGCCAGCGGGGCAGGCCAATATCAAGAGACCCAGTACTTC; V gene: TRBV9; J gene: TRBJ2-5; D gene: .; clone size: .
CDR3 protein: CASSRHGRGRYEQYF; CDR3 DNA: TGTGCCAGCAGCCGGCATGGCAGGGGGCGTTACGAGCAGTACTTC; V gene: TRBV11-2; J gene: TRBJ2-7; D gene: TRBD1; clone size: .
CDR3 protein: CASSRLAGAYNEQFF; CDR3 DNA: TGTGCCAGCAGCCGACTAGCGGGAGCCTACAATGAGCAGTTCTTC; V gene: TRBV11-1; J gene: TRBJ2-1; D gene: TRBD2; clone size: .
CDR3 protein: CASSEGQFYGYTF; CDR3 DNA: TGTGCCAGCAGCGAGGGACAGTTTTATGGCTACACCTTC; V gene: TRBV9; J gene: TRBJ1-2; D gene: TRBD1; clone size: .
CDR3 protein: CASSSSRGDYGYTF; CDR3 DNA: TGCGCCAGCAGCTCGAGCCGGGGGGACTATGGCTACACCTTC; V gene: TRBV4-3; J gene: TRBJ1-2; D gene: .; clone size: .
CDR3 protein: CASTPESGDPSNYNEQFF; CDR3 DNA: TGTGCCAGTACTCCTGAGTCGGGAGACCCCTCCAATTACAATGAGCAGTTCTTC; V gene: TRBV19; J gene: TRBJ2-1; D gene: .; clone size: .
CDR3 protein: CASTTGYGEQYF; CDR3 DNA: TGTGCCAGCACGACAGGATACGGCGAGCAGTACTTC; V gene: TRBV6-5; J gene: TRBJ2-7; D gene: .; clone size: .
CDR3 protein: CASSPLTGELFF; CDR3 DNA: TGTGCCAGCAGTCCTCTCACCGGGGAGCTGTTTTTT; V gene: TRBV27; J gene: TRBJ2-2; D gene: .; clone size: .
CDR3 protein: CASSLVAGGRVTQYF; CDR3 DNA: TGTGCCAGCAGCTTAGTCGCGGGAGGAAGGGTGACCCAGTACTTC; V gene: TRBV11-2; J gene: TRBJ2-5; D gene: TRBD2; clone size: few
CDR3 protein: CASSQGSYYEQYF; CDR3 DNA: TGTGCCAGCAGTCAGGGCTCCTACTACGAGCAGTACTTC; V gene: TRBV6-5; J gene: TRBJ2-7; D gene: .; clone size: .
CDR3 protein: CASRPTGTTDTQYF; CDR3 DNA: TGTGCCAGCAGACCGACAGGGACCACAGATACGCAGTATTTT; V gene: TRBV6-5; J gene: TRBJ2-3; D gene: TRBD1; clone size: .
CDR3 protein: CASSQEGTSGTDTQYF; CDR3 DNA: TGTGCCAGCAGTCAAGAGGGGACTAGCGGCACAGATACGCAGTATTTT; V gene: TRBV7-6; J gene: TRBJ2-3; D gene: TRBD2; clone size: once
CDR3 protein: CASSLPTGGEQYF; CDR3 DNA: TGTGCCAGCAGCCTACCCACAGGGGGCGAGCAGTACTTC; V gene: TRBV3-1/TRBV3-2; J gene: TRBJ2-7; D gene: TRBD1; clone size: .
CDR3 protein: CASSPRTSGRTREQFF; CDR3 DNA: TGTGCCAGCAGCCCCCGGACTAGCGGGCGAACCCGTGAGCAGTTCTTC; V gene: TRBV7-2; J gene: TRBJ2-1; D gene: TRBD2; clone size: .
CDR3 protein: CASSIAGTGDYEQYF; CDR3 DNA: TGTGCCAGCAGTATAGCCGGGACAGGGGACTACGAGCAGTACTTC; V gene: TRBV6-5; J gene: TRBJ2-7; D gene: TRBD1; clone size: .